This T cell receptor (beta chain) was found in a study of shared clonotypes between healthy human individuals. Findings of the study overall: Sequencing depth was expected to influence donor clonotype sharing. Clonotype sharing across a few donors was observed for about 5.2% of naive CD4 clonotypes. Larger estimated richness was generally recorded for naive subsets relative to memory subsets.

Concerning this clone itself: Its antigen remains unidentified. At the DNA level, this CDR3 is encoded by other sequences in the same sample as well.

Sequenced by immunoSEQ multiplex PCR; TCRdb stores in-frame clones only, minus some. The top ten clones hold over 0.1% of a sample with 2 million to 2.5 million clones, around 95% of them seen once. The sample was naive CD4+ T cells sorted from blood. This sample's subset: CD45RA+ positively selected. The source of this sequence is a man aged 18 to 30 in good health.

The CDR3 DNA follows: TGTGCCAGCAGCTTAGACGGGGGGGAGACCCAGTACTTC. The encoded protein is CASSLDGGETQYF. The chain couples TRBV7-9 to TRBJ2-5, with 7 bases identical to TRBD2. CDR1 is SEHNR and CDR2 is FQNEAQ in the germline V gene (reference sequence). The CDR3 has 13 amino acids. The V segment lost 1 base and the J segment 5 bases; nucleotides outside the gene matches: 1.